This TCR beta chain was observed in a study of cytomegalovirus exposure and HLA in healthy donors. Use of 60 Vbeta and 13 Jbeta primers characterized the PCR. Produced via immunoSEQ multiplex PCR; TCRdb's table is partial and in-frame only. The sample records around 76,000 clones, approximately 81% being singletons. CDR3 length: 15 residues. The germline gives CDR1 MNHNY, CDR2 SVGAGI (reference sequence). V was pared by 4 bases and J by 6 bases, with 9 bases of the junction left unmatched. This clone was detected once. The chain is built from TRBV6-6 and TRBJ2-1, with TRBD2 matching over 7 bases. Sequenced material: PBMCs. The TCR sequence derives from a woman aged 40 to 50 in good health and CMV-seropositive. The CDR3 DNA follows: TGTGCCAGCAGTTCCCTTGCGAGCGGGACCAATGAGCAGTTCTTC. Encoded protein: CASSSLASGTNEQFF.